The 18 T cell receptor beta chains listed next were all sequenced from one sample in a study of T cells after posttransplantation cyclophosphamide. Controls had myeloablative marrow grafts with methotrexate and calcineurin inhibitor, sampled at 1 year. The method was immunoSEQ multiplex PCR; TCRdb's version includes in-frame clones alone and lacks a portion of them. The sample has about 24,000 clones, approximately 88% seen once. Here the sequenced sample was PBMCs, taken after an allogeneic stem cell transplant with a calcineurin inhibitor and methotrexate. The receptor source for this set is a female patient in her fifties who received an allogeneic stem cell transplant from an unrelated donor, was CMV-positive, and had chronic GVHD only. Some of the T cells may derive from the graft donor.

CDR3 coding DNA: TGCAGCGTTCTGTTGCAGGTATCGAATACGCAGTATTTT. Translated, it gives CSVLLQVSNTQYF. The rearrangement uses TRBV29-1 and TRBJ2-3, with D hard to call. Trimming took off 5 bases at V and 7 bases at J, with 16 bases between the two ends. Germline V gene sequence: CDR1 SQVTM, CDR2 ANQGSEA. CDR3 length: 13 amino acids.

The chain employs TRBV5-4 and TRBJ2-1; no firm D call. Germline CDR1 and CDR2: SGHNT and YYREEE (reference sequence). V was shortened by 1 base and J by 8 bases, with 7 bases between the two germline ends. This CDR3 region has 12 residues. The CDR3 coding sequence is TGTGCCAGCAGCTTGTCCTCTGATGAGCAGTTCTTC. It yields the protein CASSLSSDEQFF.

The chain combines TRBV10-3 with TRBJ2-7, with 8 bases matching TRBD2. With V trimmed by 6 bases and J by 1 base, 14 bases remained unmatched. Germline lookup yields CDR1 ENHRY and CDR2 SYGVKD. CDR3 size: 17 residues. The DNA for the CDR3 is TGTGCCATCAGACCGGGACTAGGAGGAGAGGCTTCCTACGAGCAGTACTTC. Translated, it gives CAIRPGLGGEASYEQYF.

The chain's CDR3 is CATSRDPGAETQYF. The CDR3 coding sequence is TGTGCCACCAGCAGAGATCCTGGGGCGGAGACCCAGTACTTC. The chain carries TRBV15 and TRBJ2-5; a possible D gene is TRBD1 (5 bases). V was clipped by 0 bases and J by 5 bases, with 10 bases between them. Germline CDR1 LNHNV, CDR2 YYDKDF (reference sequence). CDR3 size: 14 residues.

J is TRBJ1-1 and V is TRBV7-9; D remains unclear. V was cut by 4 bases and J by 0 bases, with 24 bases left in between. There are 19 residues in the CDR3. CDR1 and CDR2 (germline): SEHNR, FQNEAQ (reference sequence). Written as DNA, the CDR3 is TGTGCCAGCAGCTACCGGAGGTTTGGGCAACGCTTGATGAACACTGAAGCTTTCTTT. Protein: CASSYRRFGQRLMNTEAFF.

The rearrangement joins TRBV5-1 to TRBJ2-6; D is unclear. CDR1 is SGHRS, CDR2 YFSETQ, per germline. This CDR3 is 16 amino acids long. V dropped 1 base and J dropped 0 bases, with 8 bases sitting between them. The CDR3 coding sequence is TGCGCCAGCAGCTTGTGGCGGATCTCTGGGGCCAACGTCCTGACTTTC. Translated, it gives CASSLWRISGANVLTF.

The chain has TRBV4-2 and TRBJ2-5; D uncertain. The V and J ends lost 0 bases and 4 bases respectively, with 12 bases between them. This CDR3 contains 15 residues. CDR1 is LGHNA and CDR2 is YNFKEQ in the germline V gene. The CDR3 loop is CASSQDQEAGETQYF. CDR3 DNA sequence: TGTGCCAGCAGCCAAGATCAGGAAGCTGGAGAGACCCAGTACTTC.

This chain links TRBV5-1 with TRBJ2-2, with 11 bases that match TRBD1. Germline CDR1 SGHRS, CDR2 YFSETQ. V was clipped by 4 bases and J by 4 bases; unmatched bases: 9. This CDR3 region has 17 residues. This chain's CDR3 is CASSLGQGAPVTGELFF. CDR3 sequence (DNA): TGCGCCAGCAGCCTAGGACAGGGGGCGCCGGTCACCGGGGAGCTGTTTTTT.

This chain uses TRBV29-1 with TRBJ1-1; 9 bases align to TRBD1. The CDR3 extends over 13 amino acids. V trimming: 6 bases; J trimming: 0 bases; junction bases outside the gene matches: 2. CDR1 is SQVTM and CDR2 is ANQGSEA in the germline V gene. The CDR3 spells CSVGTGMNTEAFF. CDR3 nucleotides: TGCAGCGTGGGGACAGGGATGAACACTGAAGCTTTCTTT.

This clone has a handful of counts. The chain is built from TRBV6-5 and TRBJ2-7, with D possibly TRBD2 on 5 matching bases. CDR3 length: 12 residues. Between the trimmed V and J ends, which lost 5 bases and 5 bases, there was a span of 10 bases. Germline V gene sequence: CDR1 MNHEY, CDR2 SVGAGI. CDR3 protein: CASSPGVHEQYF. The CDR3 region has the DNA TGTGCCAGCAGTCCCGGGGTCCACGAGCAGTACTTC.

This chain links TRBV30 with TRBJ1-5, with 7 positions matching TRBD1. This CDR3 region has 12 residues. J gave up 7 bases and V 4 bases, and 4 bases lay outside the gene matches. CDR1 and CDR2 from the germline V gene are GTSNPN and SVGIG (reference sequence). Here the CDR3 reads CAWTKGAQPQHF. CDR3 DNA sequence: TGTGCCTGGACCAAGGGGGCCCAGCCCCAGCATTTT.

The chain recombines TRBV5-6 with TRBJ2-2; no clear D. CDR1 SGHDT and CDR2 YYEEEE come from the germline V gene. The CDR3 is 15 residues long. Deletions cut 5 bases from V and 1 base from J, with 12 bases between. CDR3 in amino acids: CASSPRQLNTGELFF. CDR3 nucleotide sequence: TGTGCCAGCAGTCCCAGACAACTGAACACCGGGGAGCTGTTTTTT.

CDR3 nucleotides: TGCAGCGTTGGACAGGCCAGGGAAAAACTGTTTTTT. Residues: CSVGQAREKLFF. The chain employs TRBV29-1 and TRBJ1-4, with D tentatively TRBD1 (6 bases). V gave up 4 bases and J gave up 8 bases, with 11 bases separating them. The CDR3 loop spans 12 amino acids. CDR1 is SQVTM, CDR2 ANQGSEA, per germline.

V and J are TRBV6-5 and TRBJ1-5; D is undetermined. The CDR3 length is 14 residues. Germline V gene data show CDR1 as MNHEY and CDR2 as SVGAGI. Trimming cost V 8 bases and J 2 bases, with 13 bases left between them. DNA for the CDR3: TGTGCCAGCCTTAGAGCGCACGGCAATCAGCCCCAGCATTTT. This encodes CASLRAHGNQPQHF.

This rearrangement joins TRBV4-2 to TRBJ2-2; D might be TRBD2 (5 bases). The CDR3 extends over 16 amino acids. The germline CDR1 and CDR2 sequences are LGHNA and YNFKEQ. The V end lost 0 bases, the J end lost 7 bases, and 15 bases lay between the germline ends. CDR3 nucleotides: TGTGCCAGCAGCCAAGAAACTGCGCAGGAGGACGGGGAGCTGTTTTTT. As protein: CASSQETAQEDGELFF.

The chain combines TRBV6-5 with TRBJ2-7; TRBD1 matches 8 bases. This CDR3 spans 15 amino acids. CDR1 and CDR2 from the germline V gene are MNHEY and SVGAGI. The V and J ends lost 3 bases and 4 bases, in that order; junction bases with no gene match: 8. The CDR3 DNA reads TGTGCCAGCAGTTATAGAGGACAGGGCTTTTACGAGCAGTACTTC. This codes for CASSYRGQGFYEQYF.

The V and J genes are TRBV20-1 and TRBJ2-7, with D possibly matching TRBD1 (6 bases). Looked up from germline, CDR1 is DFQATT and CDR2 is SNEGSKA (reference sequence). CDR3 length equals 11 residues. For the CDR3, the DNA is TGCAGGGGGCAGGGGTCCTACGAGCAGTACTTC. This sequence encodes CRGQGSYEQYF.

The chain is built from TRBV19 and TRBJ2-7; D may be TRBD1 (6 bases). Germline CDR1 and CDR2: LNHDA and SQIVND (reference sequence). V lost 9 bases and J 5 bases, leaving 17 bases between the germline ends. This CDR3 is built from 13 residues. CDR3 loop: CASRPQGVHEQYF. DNA for the CDR3: TGTGCCAGCCGTCCACAGGGCGTCCACGAGCAGTACTTC.